The 17 T cell receptor beta chains in this list originate from one sample, sequenced in a study of blood T cells in healthy people across ages. Primed by a sample-barcoded 5' primer and a J-beta primer mix, a second PCR proceeded for about 7 to 11 cycles. TCRdb recomputed calls from the 5' RACE reads with MiXCR, one row per CDR3 protein. The table includes about 1,400,000 distinct CDR3 sequences, 42% detected once. The sample was blood. These receptor sequences come from a woman younger than 30 in good health.

The rearrangement uses TRBV20-1 and TRBJ1-2; D gene unclear. This CDR3 comprises 14 residues. V lost 2 bases to trimming and J lost 2 bases, with 12 bases between them. Germline V gene data show CDR1 as DFQATT and CDR2 as SNEGSKA (reference sequence). The CDR3: CSARIGPLNYGYTF. CDR3 nucleotides: TGCAGTGCTAGAATCGGGCCCCTAAACTATGGCTACACCTTC.

Comments on this clonotype: With a much larger clone just one base away, this may be a read error. The V and J genes are TRBV29-1 and TRBJ2-1; D may be TRBD2 (5 bases). This CDR3 comprises 13 residues. CDR1 and CDR2 (germline): SQVTM, ANQGSEA. With 1 base removed from V and 5 bases from J, the gap between germline ends came to 9 bases. CDR3 sequence: CSVEGRCNNEQFF. CDR3 sequence (DNA): TGCAGCGTTGAAGGGAGGTGCAACAATGAGCAGTTCTTC.

The gene calls are TRBV10-3 and TRBJ1-1; a possible D gene is TRBD1 (5 bases). V was trimmed by 1 base and J by 0 bases, leaving 9 bases between them. The CDR3 runs 15 residues. Germline-derived CDR1 and CDR2 are ENHRY and SYGVKD. CDR3 sequence (DNA): TGTGCCATCAGTGAGTTGGAGGGGATGAACACTGAAGCTTTCTTT. This translates into CAISELEGMNTEAFF.

This rearrangement joins TRBV18 to TRBJ1-2; 8 bases agree with TRBD1. This CDR3 comprises 18 residues. Trimming cost V 2 bases and J 7 bases; bases outside gene matches: 18. Germline CDR1 reads KGHSH; CDR2 reads LQKENI. The CDR3 bases are TGTGCCAGCTCACCAAGAGTGGGACAGGCACTTCAAATCGGTGGCTACACCTTC. This sequence encodes CASSPRVGQALQIGGYTF.

This clonotype was seen only a few times. At one end the junction does not follow the germline gene, possibly because of a read error. The chain is built from TRBV7-9 and TRBJ1-2; 8 nucleotides line up with TRBD1. This CDR3 contains 15 residues. In germline, CDR1 is SEHNR, CDR2 FQNEAQ (reference sequence). The CDR3, as DNA: TGTGCCAGCAGCTTATCGGCAGGGGGCTTACATGGCTACGCCTTC. This encodes CASSLSAGGLHGYAF.

This clonotype was seen a handful of times. The chain uses TRBV27 and TRBJ2-2, with D possibly TRBD2 on 6 matching bases. CDR1 is MNHEY and CDR2 is SMNVEV in the germline V gene (reference sequence). Trimming removed 5 bases from V and 7 bases from J, with 17 bases in between. The CDR3 sequence is 15 residues long. CDR3 sequence (DNA): TGTGCCAGCAGTACCCCGGCGGGGTTAAACGGGGAGCTGTTTTTT. The encoded protein is CASSTPAGLNGELFF.

The chain has TRBV9 and TRBJ2-3; D might be TRBD1 or TRBD2, each matching 7 bases. Between the trimmed V and J ends, which lost 4 bases and 4 bases, there was a span of 16 bases. This CDR3 contains 15 residues. The germline V gene has CDR1 SGDLS and CDR2 YYNGEE. The CDR3 here is CASSPRGGFPDTQYF. The CDR3 nucleotides read TGTGCCAGCAGCCCCAGGGGGGGATTTCCAGATACGCAGTATTTT.

This chain joins TRBV4-2 and TRBJ2-1; D is uncertain. Germline assignment: CDR1 LGHNA and CDR2 YNFKEQ. Between the trimmed V and J ends, which lost 0 bases and 8 bases, there was a span of 8 bases. The CDR3 runs to 13 residues. CDR3 region: CASSQDTGHEQFF. The CDR3 bases are TGTGCCAGCAGCCAAGATACCGGGCATGAGCAGTTCTTC.

This clonotype was found a few times. V is TRBV11-2 and J is TRBJ1-1, with D possibly matching TRBD1 (6 bases). Per germline, CDR1 SGHAT and CDR2 FQNNGV. V shed 5 bases and J shed 7 bases, with 14 bases lying between them. CDR3 length equals 13 residues. The CDR3 loop is CASSPQGPSEAFF. CDR3 coding DNA: TGTGCCAGCAGCCCACAGGGCCCGAGTGAAGCTTTCTTT.

The chain carries TRBV10-3 and TRBJ1-1; D is possibly TRBD1 (5 bases). Trimming pared 10 bases from V and 5 bases from J, leaving 11 bases between. The CDR3 has 11 amino acids. Germline V gene lookup returns CDR1 ENHRY and CDR2 SYGVKD. The CDR3 nucleotides read TGTGCCAGTCGATGGGGGACTGAAGCTTTCTTT. Protein product: CASRWGTEAFF.

This sequence joins TRBV28 and TRBJ2-1, with D unresolved. V shed 7 bases and J shed 4 bases, with 14 bases lying between them. Germline V CDR1 and CDR2: MDHEN, SYDVKM. The CDR3 runs 14 residues. DNA of the CDR3: TGTGCCAGCACGCTGGGTTTGGGTTACAATGAGCAGTTCTTC. It specifies CASTLGLGYNEQFF.

This chain connects TRBV7-6 to TRBJ2-7; possible D gene TRBD1, 6 bases. V lost 5 bases to trimming and J lost 2 bases, with 16 bases between them. CDR3 length: 15 amino acids. CDR1 SGHVS and CDR2 FNYEAQ come from the germline V gene. The CDR3 is CASSQTRQGTYEQYF. CDR3 sequence (DNA): TGTGCCAGCAGCCAGACCCGGCAGGGGACCTACGAGCAGTACTTC.

This clonotype has just a few counts. V usage is TRBV7-8 and J usage is TRBJ1-5, with D possibly matching TRBD1 (5 bases). The ends were cut back, 3 bases at V and 4 bases at J, with 16 bases in the middle. The length of the CDR3 is 16 residues. CDR1 and CDR2 (germline): SGHVS, FQNEAQ. CDR3 nucleotides: TGTGCCAGCAGCTTGCAGGGCAGGAGTCTAAATCAGCCCCAGCATTTT. Amino acids: CASSLQGRSLNQPQHF.

The chain couples TRBV6-5 to TRBJ2-3; D possibly corresponds to TRBD2 (5 bases). Looked up from germline, CDR1 is MNHEY and CDR2 is SVGAGI. Trimming took off 3 bases at V and 1 base at J, with 11 bases between the two ends. CDR3 length: 15 residues. CDR3 protein: CASSYNRGGTDTQYF. CDR3 nucleotide sequence: TGTGCCAGCAGTTATAATCGGGGAGGCACAGATACGCAGTATTTT.

The rearrangement joins TRBV2 to TRBJ1-6, with a tentative D call TRBD1 (6 bases). Germline V gives CDR1 SNHLY, CDR2 FYNNEI. Trimming cost V 7 bases and J 0 bases, with 10 bases left between them. The CDR3 runs to 15 residues. The CDR3 DNA sequence: TGTGCCAGCATGAAGGACAGCTCCTATAATTCACCCCTCCACTTT. This codes for CASMKDSSYNSPLHF.

There are a few counts of this clonotype. The chain recombines TRBV4-1 with TRBJ2-7, with TRBD2 as a possible D gene (5 bases). Trimming took off 3 bases at V and 3 bases at J, with 9 bases between the two ends. The CDR3 consists of 13 residues. The germline CDR1 and CDR2 sequences are MGHRA and YSYEKL. CDR3 loop: CASSQDFFYEQYF. As DNA, the CDR3 is TGCGCCAGCAGCCAGGACTTTTTCTACGAGCAGTACTTC.

The gene calls are TRBV10-3 and TRBJ2-7, with TRBD2 matching 7 bases. This CDR3 has 13 amino acids. V lost 6 bases and J lost 4; bases outside the gene matches: 6. From germline, CDR1 is ENHRY and CDR2 SYGVKD. The CDR3, as DNA: TGTGCCATCAGGGGAACTAGCGTTTACGAGCAGTACTTC. This codes for CAIRGTSVYEQYF.